This is a list of T cell receptor beta chains from one sample in a study of long-term antiretroviral therapy in people with HIV. Libraries were prepared by immunoSEQ multiplex PCR; TCRdb keeps only in-frame clonotypes and omits some of them. The data hold under 15,000 clones, with around 90% observed a single time. The material sequenced was unsorted PBMCs, taken 6.2 years after starting antiretroviral therapy. The receptors were sampled from a man between 40 and 49 years old with HIV. Both conserved end residues are part of each CDR3. The D gene is left open where the match is weak. Size is omitted from some rows. Given values are once, few, many or a class for expanded clones.

D: -; J: TRBJ2-1; size: -; V: TRBV7-9; DNA: TGTGCCAGCAGCCCAGATATTAGCTCCTACAATGAGCAGTTCTTC; CDR3: CASSPDISSYNEQFF
D: TRBD1; J: TRBJ1-2; size: -; V: TRBV7-2; DNA: TGTGCCAGCAGCATCGGACAGGGAGGCTACACCTTC; CDR3: CASSIGQGGYTF
D: TRBD2; J: TRBJ2-1; size: -; V: TRBV10-2; DNA: TGCGCCAGCAGTGAGATGGGAGGGAGAAAGTTCTTC; CDR3: CASSEMGGRKFF
D: TRBD1; J: TRBJ1-1; size: -; V: TRBV6-1; DNA: TGTGCCAGCAGTGATCCATCAGACAGGGGCACTGAAGCTTTCTTT; CDR3: CASSDPSDRGTEAFF
D: TRBD1; J: TRBJ1-1; size: -; V: TRBV7-3; DNA: TGTGCCAGCAGGTCCGGGACAGGGGGCACTGAAGCTTTCTTT; CDR3: CASRSGTGGTEAFF
D: TRBD1; J: TRBJ1-5; size: -; V: TRBV2; DNA: TGTGCCAGCAAGGACAGGGGGAGGAATCAGCCCCAGCATTTT; CDR3: CASKDRGRNQPQHF
D: -; J: TRBJ2-3; size: -; V: TRBV28; DNA: TGTGCCAGCAGCGCCCCCCTAGCGAAACTCACAGATACGCAGTATTTT; CDR3: CASSAPLAKLTDTQYF
D: -; J: TRBJ2-1; size: -; V: TRBV28; DNA: TGTGCCAGCAGTTTAGAGGCAGAGGGATTACGAGACGAGCAGTTCTTC; CDR3: CASSLEAEGLRDEQFF
D: -; J: TRBJ2-1; size: -; V: TRBV9; DNA: TGTGCCAGCAGCGTCAGCTCTGCTTCATCCCCCTACAATGAGCAGTTCTTC; CDR3: CASSVSSASSPYNEQFF
D: -; J: TRBJ2-2; size: -; V: TRBV14; DNA: TGTGCCAGCAGCCAAGACGGACTGTACAGGGCGAACACCGGGGAGCTGTTTTTT; CDR3: CASSQDGLYRANTGELFF
D: -; J: TRBJ2-7; size: -; V: TRBV11-2; DNA: TGTGCCAGCAGCCCGAGTGGGTTTTGGCAGGGCTACGAGCAGTACTTC; CDR3: CASSPSGFWQGYEQYF
D: -; J: TRBJ2-1; size: few; V: TRBV29-1; DNA: TGCAGCGTTGGACTAGACAGTGAGCAGTTCTTC; CDR3: CSVGLDSEQFF
D: -; J: TRBJ1-1; size: -; V: TRBV7-3; DNA: TGTGCCAGCAGCTTACGGGTCTCGACAGCTAATACTGAAGCTTTCTTT; CDR3: CASSLRVSTANTEAFF
D: TRBD1; J: TRBJ1-2; size: -; V: TRBV5-4; DNA: TGTGCCAGCAGCTTGGGCGGGGGACAGGTTAACTATGGCTACACCTTC; CDR3: CASSLGGGQVNYGYTF
D: TRBD2; J: TRBJ2-1; size: -; V: TRBV19; DNA: TGTGCCAGTAGTATAAATCTAGCGGGAGATGAGCAGTTCTTC; CDR3: CASSINLAGDEQFF
D: TRBD1; J: TRBJ2-7; size: -; V: TRBV7-9; DNA: TGTGCCAGCAGACAGACAGGGGGCTGGTACGAGCAGTACTTC; CDR3: CASRQTGGWYEQYF
D: TRBD2; J: TRBJ2-1; size: -; V: TRBV18; DNA: TGTGCCAGCTCACCCACTAGCGCTGAGCAGTTCTTC; CDR3: CASSPTSAEQFF
D: -; J: TRBJ2-1; size: -; V: TRBV6-6; DNA: TGTGCCAGCAGTTACAGGCCGGGAGCCTTCAATGAGCAGTTCTTC; CDR3: CASSYRPGAFNEQFF
D: -; J: TRBJ2-5; size: -; V: TRBV28; DNA: TGTGCCAGCAGTTTTTCAGGACTTATGGAGACCCAGTACTTC; CDR3: CASSFSGLMETQYF
D: -; J: TRBJ2-7; size: -; V: TRBV4-1; DNA: TGCGCCAGCAGCCAAGACGGGACGGCCAAGTACTTC; CDR3: CASSQDGTAKYF
D: -; J: TRBJ1-2; size: -; V: TRBV4-1; DNA: TGCGCCAGCAGCCAAGATTTTAAGGGAAGTTCCTATGGCTACACCTTC; CDR3: CASSQDFKGSSYGYTF
D: -; J: TRBJ1-3; size: -; V: TRBV4-3; DNA: TGCGCCAGCAGCCAAGATATGGGAGGTGACGGCTCTGGAAACACCATATATTTT; CDR3: CASSQDMGGDGSGNTIYF
D: TRBD2; J: TRBJ2-1; size: -; V: TRBV19; DNA: TGTGCCAGTAGTCGTCTAGCGGTCCCCAATGAGCAGTTCTTC; CDR3: CASSRLAVPNEQFF
D: TRBD2; J: TRBJ2-3; size: -; V: TRBV29-1; DNA: TGCAGCGTCCTACTAGCGGGATGGGGCACAGATACGCAGTATTTT; CDR3: CSVLLAGWGTDTQYF
D: -; J: TRBJ2-3; size: -; V: TRBV10-3; DNA: TGTGCCACTCCAACCTGGGGGTCGGAAGATACGCAGTATTTT; CDR3: CATPTWGSEDTQYF
D: -; J: TRBJ2-6; size: once; V: TRBV7-2; DNA: TGTGCCAGCGGAAGTCTCAGTGGGGCCAACGTCCTGACTTTC; CDR3: CASGSLSGANVLTF
D: -; J: TRBJ2-3; size: few; V: TRBV28; DNA: TGTGCCAGCAGTTTATCAGGAAGCAGGGATACGCAGTATTTT; CDR3: CASSLSGSRDTQYF
D: TRBD1; J: TRBJ1-4; size: -; V: TRBV4-1; DNA: TGCGCCAGCAGCCAAGGACAGGGCTTGCAGGAAAAACTGTTTTTT; CDR3: CASSQGQGLQEKLFF
D: -; J: TRBJ2-6; size: -; V: TRBV2; DNA: TGTGCCACGAGCTCTGGGGCCAACGTCCTGACTTTC; CDR3: CATSSGANVLTF
D: TRBD1; J: TRBJ1-2; size: -; V: TRBV28; DNA: TGTGCCATCCCTCAGGGACAGGGGAACTATGGCTACACCTTC; CDR3: CAIPQGQGNYGYTF
D: TRBD1; J: TRBJ2-1; size: -; V: TRBV5-1; DNA: TGCGCCAGCAGCTTGGCCGGGACAGGTTTTGATGAGCAGTTCTTC; CDR3: CASSLAGTGFDEQFF
D: TRBD1; J: TRBJ1-1; size: -; V: TRBV18; DNA: TGTGCCAGCTCACGGGGGACAGGGATGAACACTGAAGCTTTCTTT; CDR3: CASSRGTGMNTEAFF
D: TRBD1; J: TRBJ1-3; size: -; V: TRBV11-1; DNA: TGTGCCAGCAGCCGGCGACAGGGGATCGCTGGAAACACCATATATTTT; CDR3: CASSRRQGIAGNTIYF
D: -; J: TRBJ2-1; size: -; V: TRBV4-3; DNA: TGCGCCAGCAGCCAAGTGTTAGGTGGCAATGAGCAGTTCTTC; CDR3: CASSQVLGGNEQFF
D: -; J: TRBJ1-4; size: -; V: TRBV27; DNA: TGTGCCAGCAGTCCCCTACCGACAGGCCAAACTAATGAAAAACTGTTTTTT; CDR3: CASSPLPTGQTNEKLFF
D: TRBD2; J: TRBJ2-2; size: -; V: TRBV5-4; DNA: TGTGCCAGCAGCCGGGGGGGTCAAACCGGGGAGCTGTTTTTT; CDR3: CASSRGGQTGELFF